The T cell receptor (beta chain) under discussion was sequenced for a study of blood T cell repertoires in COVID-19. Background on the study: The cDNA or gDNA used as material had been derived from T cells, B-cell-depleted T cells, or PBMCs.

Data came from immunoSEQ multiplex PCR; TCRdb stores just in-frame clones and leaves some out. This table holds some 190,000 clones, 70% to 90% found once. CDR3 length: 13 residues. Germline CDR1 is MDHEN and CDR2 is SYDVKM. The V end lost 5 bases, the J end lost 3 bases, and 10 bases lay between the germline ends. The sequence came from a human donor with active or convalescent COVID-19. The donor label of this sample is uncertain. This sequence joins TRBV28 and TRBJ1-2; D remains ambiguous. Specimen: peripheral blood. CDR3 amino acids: CASSPLGDYGYTF. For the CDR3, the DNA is TGTGCCAGCAGTCCACTAGGCGACTATGGCTACACCTTC.